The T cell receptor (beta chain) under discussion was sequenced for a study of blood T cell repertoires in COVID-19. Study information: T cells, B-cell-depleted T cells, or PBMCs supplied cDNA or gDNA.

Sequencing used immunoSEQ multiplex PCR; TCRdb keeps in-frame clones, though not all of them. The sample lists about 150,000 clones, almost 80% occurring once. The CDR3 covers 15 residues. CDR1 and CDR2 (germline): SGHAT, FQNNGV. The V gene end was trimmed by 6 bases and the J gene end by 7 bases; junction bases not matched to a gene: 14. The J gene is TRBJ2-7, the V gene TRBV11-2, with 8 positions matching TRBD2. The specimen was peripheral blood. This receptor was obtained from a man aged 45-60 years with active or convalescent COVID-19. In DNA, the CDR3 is TGTGCCAGCAGTTCTCGGGCGGGAGGATCTTGGGAGCAGTACTTC. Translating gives CASSSRAGGSWEQYF.